This T cell receptor beta chain was profiled in a study of cytomegalovirus exposure and HLA in healthy donors. Study-level background: A subsequent analysis stated that the roughly 130 validation repertoires were run on the same platform as the roughly 670 first-cohort repertoires. General study results and limits: Overall, approximately 180 TCR beta chains were annotated as cytomegalovirus-associated. Specific recognition of CMV antigens was confirmed in vitro for a few chains (all CMV-associated).

TCRdb's table, derived via immunoSEQ multiplex PCR, lists solely in-frame clones and lacks some. The profile shows some 140,000 clones, about 91% of them singletons. Note on this clone: The target antigen is unknown.

The sequence came from a woman younger than 30 in good health and CMV-seropositive. The sequencing sample was made of PBMCs.

The CDR3 bases are TGCAGCGTTCGACAGCTGGGTACAGATACGCAGTATTTT. This gives the protein CSVRQLGTDTQYF. V and J are TRBV29-1 and TRBJ2-3, with a weak D call TRBD1 (5 bases). This CDR3 is 13 amino acids long. V gave up 5 bases and J gave up 3 bases, with 12 bases separating them. Germline V gene sequence: CDR1 SQVTM, CDR2 ANQGSEA.